The clone carrying this T cell receptor beta chain was observed many times. Depth targeted 1 in 200,000 to 1 in 1 million T cells, averaging approximately 9.9x coverage per clonotype. Some clones are missing from TCRdb's copy, which holds only in-frame ones; the method was immunoSEQ multiplex PCR. The table records approximately 91,000 clones, 79% of them present only once. V was shortened by 1 base and J by 2 bases, with 6 bases between the two germline ends. The CDR3 length is 13 residues. Germline lookup yields CDR1 LNHDA and CDR2 SQIVND (reference sequence). The sample belongs to a study of cytotoxic CD8 clonotypes in ibrutinib-treated CLL. Turning to the study itself: With a range of 6 to 36, the median treatment time before response samples were taken was roughly twelve months.

The rearrangement uses TRBV19 and TRBJ2-7, with D perhaps TRBD1 (6 bases). This clonotype was sampled from a human donor with chronic lymphocytic leukemia. This sample comprised PBMCs, obtained after 12 months of ibrutinib treatment. CDR3 residues: CASSIGTAYEQYF. DNA of the CDR3: TGTGCCAGTAGTATAGGGACAGCCTACGAGCAGTACTTC.